Following are 31 T cell receptor beta chains from one sample sequenced in a study of blood T cell repertoires in COVID-19. The data were produced by immunoSEQ multiplex PCR, yet TCRdb's version contains in-frame clones alone and is incomplete. The repertoire holds some 99,000 clones, about 86% seen once, with over 10% in the top ten. The sample was peripheral blood. Receptors originate from an older woman in a cohort sampled during active or convalescent COVID-19.

This clone has a single count. The J gene is TRBJ1-2, the V gene TRBV28; TRBD1 matches at 9 bases. The CDR3 is made up of 13 amino acids. Germline V gene sequence: CDR1 MDHEN, CDR2 SYDVKM. With V trimmed by 3 bases and J by 14 bases, 10 bases remained unmatched. The CDR3 bases are TGTGCCAGCAGTTTGGGGGACAGGGTAATATCTACCTTC. Amino acids: CASSLGDRVISTF.

The V and J genes are TRBV15 and TRBJ1-1, with D possibly being TRBD1 (6 bases). V lost 0 bases and J lost 0, with 14 bases in between. The CDR3 runs 17 residues. Germline CDR1 LNHNV, CDR2 YYDKDF (reference sequence). DNA for the CDR3: TGTGCCACCAGCAGAGAGGGACAAGGTAGGGTGAACACTGAAGCTTTCTTT. Residues: CATSREGQGRVNTEAFF.

The genes are TRBV10-2 and TRBJ1-5, with 9 bases matching TRBD1. There are 14 residues in the CDR3. J was trimmed by 3 bases and V by 7 bases; bases with no gene match: 4. CDR1 and CDR2 from the germline V gene are WSHSY and SAAADI. Written as DNA, the CDR3 is TGCGCCAGCACCAGGGACAGGGACAATCAGCCCCAGCATTTT. The encoded protein is CASTRDRDNQPQHF.

The chain is built from TRBV6-2 or TRBV6-3 and TRBJ2-5; 11 bases are a match to TRBD2. V lost 6 bases, J lost 5 bases, and 8 bases stayed unmatched. Germline V gene data show CDR1 as MNHEY and CDR2 as SVGEGT. The CDR3 sequence is 15 residues long. CDR3 in amino acids: CASSLAGGPRETQYF. The CDR3 bases are TGTGCCAGCAGCCTAGCGGGGGGCCCCCGGGAGACCCAGTACTTC.

CDR3 residues: CAWSTGAPSYGYTF. DNA for the CDR3: TGTGCCTGGAGTACGGGTGCCCCTAGCTATGGCTACACCTTC. V and J are TRBV30 and TRBJ1-2; D gene uncertain. V lost 2 bases to trimming and J lost 4 bases, with 14 bases between them. Germline CDR1 is GTSNPN and CDR2 is SVGIG (reference sequence). The CDR3 covers 14 residues.

The chain employs TRBV7-9 and TRBJ1-5; tentatively, D is TRBD1 (5 bases). CDR3 length equals 12 residues. V lost 7 bases to trimming and J lost 3 bases, with 7 bases between them. Germline CDR1 and CDR2: SEHNR and FQNEAQ (reference sequence). CDR3 nucleotides: TGTGCCAGCACACAGGACAATCAGCCCCAGCATTTT. Amino acids: CASTQDNQPQHF.

The rearrangement joins TRBV5-6 to TRBJ2-1, with D tentatively TRBD2 (6 bases). V was trimmed by 4 bases and J by 10 bases, leaving 9 bases between them. In germline, CDR1 is SGHDT, CDR2 YYEEEE. The length of the CDR3 is 11 residues. CDR3 sequence: CASSVRGEQFF. CDR3 DNA sequence: TGTGCCAGCAGCGTCCGGGGGGAGCAGTTCTTC. The complete variable domain, with remaining parts taken from reference TRBV5-6 and TRBJ2-1, reads DAGVTQSPTHLIKTRGQQVTLRCSPKSGHDTVSWYQQALGQGPQFIFQYYEEEERQRGNFPDRFSGHQFPNYSSELNVNALLLGDSALYLCASSVRGEQFFGPGTRLTVL.

This chain uses TRBV21-1 with TRBJ1-5; the table's D gene call, TRBD1, was not cross checked with the DNA. TRBV21-1 is recorded as a pseudogene. This CDR3 spans 17 amino acids. This CDR3 reads CASSKAVLTGTNQPQHF. DNA of the CDR3: TGTGCCAGCAGCAAAGCGGTCTTGACAGGCACTAATCAGCCCCAGCATTTT.

V gene TRBV18 combines with J gene TRBJ1-6; D is unresolved. Between the trimmed V and J ends, which lost 3 bases and 9 bases, there was a span of 15 bases. Germline V CDR1 and CDR2: KGHSH, LQKENI. This CDR3 has 15 amino acids. CDR3 nucleotide sequence: TGTGCCAGCTCACCTGGGTCACGAGCGGGTTCACCCCTCCACTTT. It codes for CASSPGSRAGSPLHF.

In its sample, this clone was seen a few times. This chain uses TRBV27 with TRBJ1-4; 9 bases are a match to TRBD1. V lost 1 base to trimming and J lost 5 bases; unmatched junction nucleotides: 17. CDR1 and CDR2 from the germline V gene are MNHEY and SMNVEV (reference sequence). The CDR3 consists of 20 residues. The CDR3 nucleotides are TGTGCCAGCAGTTTATTCGGACAGGGGAGTCATAACAGGGGGAATGAAAAACTGTTTTTT. This codes for CASSLFGQGSHNRGNEKLFF.

The chain joins TRBV30 to TRBJ2-3; TRBD1 aligns across 9 bases. CDR3 length equals 16 residues. The germline CDR1 and CDR2 sequences are GTSNPN and SVGIG (reference sequence). V was clipped by 4 bases and J by 3 bases; unmatched bases: 11. The chain's CDR3 is CAWTLSTGGRTDTQYF. The CDR3 nucleotides are TGTGCCTGGACCCTCTCGACAGGGGGGAGGACAGATACGCAGTATTTT.

The rearrangement links TRBV9 to TRBJ1-3; 7 nucleotides line up with TRBD1. The CDR3 length is 17 residues. The germline gives CDR1 SGDLS, CDR2 YYNGEE. Losses at the gene ends were 4 bases for V and 2 bases for J; bases not matched to a gene: 12. CDR3 DNA sequence: TGTGCCAGCAGCCCCACAGGACAGGCGCGCGCTGGAAACACCATATATTTT. This sequence encodes CASSPTGQARAGNTIYF.

This chain joins TRBV27 and TRBJ2-3; TRBD2 agrees at 8 bases. The CDR3 is 14 amino acids. In germline, CDR1 is MNHEY, CDR2 SMNVEV (reference sequence). After removal of 8 bases from V and 3 bases from J, the junction contained 7 bases not matched to a gene. The CDR3 loop reads CASALVAGTDTQYF. The CDR3, as DNA: TGTGCCAGCGCCCTCGTAGCGGGAACAGATACGCAGTATTTT.

The chain has TRBV5-1 and TRBJ2-5; TRBD2 matches 8 bases. CDR3 length equals 16 residues. CDR1 is SGHRS, CDR2 YFSETQ, per germline. Trimming cost V 0 bases and J 5 bases; bases outside gene matches: 9. The CDR3 nucleotides are TGCGCCAGCAGCTTGGGGTCGGCGGGAGGCCGGGAGACCCAGTACTTC. Translation gives CASSLGSAGGRETQYF.

This chain links TRBV7-8 with TRBJ1-1, with TRBD1 identical over 7 bases. The CDR3 spans 14 residues. Germline trimming cut 3 bases from V and 2 bases from J; bases unmatched to any gene: 3. Germline V lookup: CDR1 SGHVS, CDR2 FQNEAQ. CDR3 in amino acids: CASSFGTDNTEAFF. The CDR3 coding sequence is TGTGCCAGCAGCTTTGGGACAGATAACACTGAAGCTTTCTTT.

The chain employs TRBV7-2 and TRBJ1-1; 7 bases are shared with TRBD1. Germline V CDR1 and CDR2: SGHTA, FQGNSA. This CDR3 has 16 amino acids. After removal of 5 bases from V and 2 bases from J, the junction contained 11 bases not matched to a gene. The DNA for the CDR3 is TGTGCCAGCAGCATCCCGGACAGGTCTTCCAACACTGAAGCTTTCTTT. It encodes CASSIPDRSSNTEAFF.

The chain couples TRBV28 to TRBJ1-1, with 10 bases that match TRBD1. CDR3 length: 15 residues. V dropped 7 bases and J dropped 5; count of bases not matched to a gene: 10. Germline V gene lookup returns CDR1 MDHEN and CDR2 SYDVKM. The CDR3: CASTRGGQGPTEAFF. The CDR3 DNA reads TGTGCCAGCACCCGGGGGGGACAGGGGCCTACTGAAGCTTTCTTT.

The V call is TRBV27, the J call TRBJ1-2, with a weak D call TRBD1 (5 bases). CDR3 size: 13 residues. CDR1 and CDR2 from the germline V gene are MNHEY and SMNVEV (reference sequence). The V and J ends lost 0 bases and 7 bases respectively, with 9 bases between them. DNA of the CDR3: TGTGCCAGCAGTTTATCGGGGCTGGGTGGCTACACCTTC. Translated, it gives CASSLSGLGGYTF.

The V gene is TRBV6-1, the J gene TRBJ2-1; possible D gene TRBD1, 6 bases. The CDR3 loop spans 14 amino acids. V gave up 2 bases and J gave up 6 bases, with 11 bases separating them. Germline CDR1 and CDR2: MNHNS and SASEGT. The CDR3 DNA reads TGTGCCAGCAGTGAAACAGGGCTGGGCAATGAGCAGTTCTTC. This gives the protein CASSETGLGNEQFF.

The chain recombines TRBV23-1 with TRBJ1-5; D unresolved. TRBV23-1 is sorted into the ORF group, with uncertain function. V gave up 0 bases and J gave up 6 bases, with 9 bases separating them. The CDR3 has 14 residues. CDR3 coding DNA: TGCGCCAGCAGTCAATCGTCCGGGGTTCAGCCCCAGCATTTT. It is translated as CASSQSSGVQPQHF.

This chain links TRBV19 with TRBJ1-1, with 9 positions matching TRBD1. The CDR3 extends over 15 amino acids. Germline lookup yields CDR1 LNHDA and CDR2 SQIVND (reference sequence). V shed 6 bases, J shed 4 bases, and the junction held 9 bases outside the gene matches. CDR3 protein: CASSRTTGGFTEAFF. The DNA of the CDR3 is TGTGCCAGTAGCCGGACAACAGGGGGCTTCACTGAAGCTTTCTTT.

The genes are TRBV28 and TRBJ2-5, with D perhaps matching TRBD1 (6 bases). Trimming pared 7 bases from V and 6 bases from J, leaving 18 bases between. Per germline, CDR1 MDHEN and CDR2 SYDVKM. The CDR3 loop spans 14 amino acids. CDR3 sequence reads: CASTGGGQMKTQYF. The CDR3, as DNA: TGTGCCAGCACTGGGGGCGGGCAGATGAAGACCCAGTACTTC.

The gene calls are TRBV30 and TRBJ1-3; 7 bases agree with TRBD1. V dropped 3 bases and J dropped 8; count of bases not matched to a gene: 10. From germline, CDR1 is GTSNPN and CDR2 SVGIG (reference sequence). This CDR3 is 14 amino acids long. In DNA form, the CDR3 reads TGTGCCTGGAGGAGGTGGGGACAGAGAGACACCATATATTTT. Protein product: CAWRRWGQRDTIYF.

The rearrangement links TRBV29-1 to TRBJ1-1; 7 positions agree with TRBD1. The CDR3 contains 15 residues. CDR1 and CDR2 from the germline V gene are SQVTM and ANQGSEA. V dropped 4 bases and J dropped 11; count of bases not matched to a gene: 19. Here the CDR3 DNA reads TGCAGCGTTGTTGGGGGCTCACAGGGGACTCACGTCGCTTTCTTT. This encodes CSVVGGSQGTHVAFF.

The gene calls are TRBV4-1 and TRBJ2-7, with 9 positions matching TRBD2. J lost 4 bases, V lost 7 bases, and 14 bases had no gene match. CDR1 and CDR2 from the germline V gene are MGHRA and YSYEKL. The CDR3 extends over 16 amino acids. The CDR3 reads CASTDSEASGEYEQYF. In nucleotides, the CDR3 is TGCGCCAGCACTGATTCTGAAGCTAGCGGGGAATACGAGCAGTACTTC.

The rearrangement uses TRBV7-3 and TRBJ2-3; 9 positions match TRBD1. This CDR3 has 16 residues. J lost 4 bases, V lost 6 bases, and 11 bases had no gene match. Germline lookup yields CDR1 SGHTA and CDR2 FQGTGA. The CDR3 sequence is CASSYHPGQGPDTQYF. CDR3 in DNA: TGTGCCAGCAGTTATCACCCCGGACAGGGGCCAGATACGCAGTATTTT.

The J gene is TRBJ2-5, the V gene TRBV19; TRBD1 is a possible D gene (5 bases). Trimming shortened V by 5 bases and J by 9 bases, and 19 bases separated the two germline ends. The germline CDR1 and CDR2 sequences are LNHDA and SQIVND (reference sequence). CDR3 length equals 14 residues. The CDR3 spells CASSETVGAWAQYF. The CDR3 DNA sequence: TGTGCCAGTAGTGAGACAGTGGGCGCGTGGGCCCAGTACTTC.

V gene TRBV19 combines with J gene TRBJ1-2, with D perhaps matching TRBD1 (5 bases). This CDR3 contains 15 residues. CDR1 and CDR2 (germline): LNHDA, SQIVND (reference sequence). Trimming left V 5 bases short and J 4 bases short, with 17 bases between. CDR3 bases: TGTGCCAGTAGTCCTCTCGCAGGGTCGGTCTATGGCTACACCTTC. Its protein product is CASSPLAGSVYGYTF.

This clone was found once. This CDR3 is CSSGTGNDEQFF. Here the CDR3 DNA reads TGCAGCTCTGGGACAGGTAACGATGAGCAGTTCTTC. This chain joins TRBV29-1 and TRBJ2-1; TRBD1 agrees at 8 bases. Germline values: CDR1 SQVTM, CDR2 ANQGSEA. The V segment lost 8 bases and the J segment 8 bases; nucleotides outside the gene matches: 8. CDR3 length: 12 amino acids.

Only one count was recorded for this clone. This chain joins TRBV18 and TRBJ1-2, with 7 nucleotides matching TRBD1. The germline V gene has CDR1 KGHSH and CDR2 LQKENI. V shed 2 bases and J 4 bases; nucleotides not matched to a gene: 7. The CDR3 is 15 amino acids. CDR3 DNA sequence: TGTGCCAGCTCACCAGGGTTCACAGGGGTCTATGGCTACACCTTC. Residues: CASSPGFTGVYGYTF.

The chain combines TRBV3-1 (or the pseudogene TRBV3-2) with TRBJ2-3, with D tentatively TRBD2 (6 bases). Between the trimmed V and J ends, which lost 5 bases and 4 bases, there was a span of 10 bases. The CDR3 spans 13 residues. Germline CDR1 is LGHDT and CDR2 is YNNKEL (reference sequence). CDR3: CASSASGSDTQYF. As DNA, the CDR3 is TGTGCCAGCAGCGCGAGCGGGTCAGATACGCAGTATTTT.